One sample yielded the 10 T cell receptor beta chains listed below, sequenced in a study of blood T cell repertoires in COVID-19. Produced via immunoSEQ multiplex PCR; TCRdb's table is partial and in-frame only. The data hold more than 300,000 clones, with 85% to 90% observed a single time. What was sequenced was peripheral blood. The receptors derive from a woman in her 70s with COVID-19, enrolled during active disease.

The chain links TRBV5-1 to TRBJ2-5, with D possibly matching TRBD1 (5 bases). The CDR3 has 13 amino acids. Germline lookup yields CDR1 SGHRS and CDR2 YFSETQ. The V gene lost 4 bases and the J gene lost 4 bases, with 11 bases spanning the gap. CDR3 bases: TGCGCCAGCAGCCTCCAGGGTAGAGAGACCCAGTACTTC. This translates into CASSLQGRETQYF.

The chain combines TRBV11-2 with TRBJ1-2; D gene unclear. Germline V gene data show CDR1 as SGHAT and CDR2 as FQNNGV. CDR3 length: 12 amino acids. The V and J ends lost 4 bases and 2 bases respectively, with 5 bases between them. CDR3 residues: CASSSYNYGYTF. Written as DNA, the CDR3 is TGTGCCAGCAGCTCCTACAACTATGGCTACACCTTC.

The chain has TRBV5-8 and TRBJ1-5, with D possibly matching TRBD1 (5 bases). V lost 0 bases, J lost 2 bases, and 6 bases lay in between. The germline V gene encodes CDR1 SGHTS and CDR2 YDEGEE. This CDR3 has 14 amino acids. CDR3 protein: CASSLGQRNQPQHF. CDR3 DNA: TGTGCCAGCAGCTTGGGACAGCGCAATCAGCCCCAGCATTTT.

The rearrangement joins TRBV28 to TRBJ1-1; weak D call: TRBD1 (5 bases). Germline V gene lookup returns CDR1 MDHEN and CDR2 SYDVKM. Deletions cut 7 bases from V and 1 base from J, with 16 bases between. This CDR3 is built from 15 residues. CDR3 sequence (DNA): TGTGCCAGCACCCGCAGTCGGGGGGGGAACACTGAAGCTTTCTTT. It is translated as CASTRSRGGNTEAFF.

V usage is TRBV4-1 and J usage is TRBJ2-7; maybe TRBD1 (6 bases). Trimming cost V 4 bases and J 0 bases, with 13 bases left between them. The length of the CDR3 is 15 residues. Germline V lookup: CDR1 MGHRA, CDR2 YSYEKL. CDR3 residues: CASSRTTGPSYEQYF. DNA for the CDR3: TGCGCCAGCAGCCGGACGACAGGTCCCTCCTACGAGCAGTACTTC.

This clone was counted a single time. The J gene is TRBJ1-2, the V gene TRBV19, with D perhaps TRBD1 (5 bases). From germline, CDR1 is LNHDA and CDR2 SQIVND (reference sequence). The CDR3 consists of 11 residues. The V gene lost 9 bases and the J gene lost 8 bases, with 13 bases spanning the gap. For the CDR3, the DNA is TGTGCCAGCCTTCAGGGATTCGGCTACACCTTC. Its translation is CASLQGFGYTF. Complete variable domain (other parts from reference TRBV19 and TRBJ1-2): DGGITQSPKYLFRKEGQNVTLSCEQNLNHDAMYWYRQDPGQGLRLIYYSQIVNDFQKGDIAEGYSVSREKKESFPLTVTSAQKNPTAFYLCASLQGFGYTFGSGTRLTVV.

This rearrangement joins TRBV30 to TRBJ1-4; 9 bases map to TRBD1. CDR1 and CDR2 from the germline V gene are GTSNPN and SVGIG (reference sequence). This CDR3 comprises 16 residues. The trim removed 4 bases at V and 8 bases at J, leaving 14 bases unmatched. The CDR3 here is CAWKSYRDREEEKLFF. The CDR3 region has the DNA TGTGCCTGGAAAAGTTACAGGGACAGGGAGGAGGAAAAACTGTTTTTT.

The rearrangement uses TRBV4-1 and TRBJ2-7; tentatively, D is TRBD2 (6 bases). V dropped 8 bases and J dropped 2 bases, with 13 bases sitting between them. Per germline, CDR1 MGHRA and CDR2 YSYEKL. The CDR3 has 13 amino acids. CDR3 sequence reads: CASGGVGAYEQYF. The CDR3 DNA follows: TGCGCCAGCGGCGGGGTTGGGGCCTACGAGCAGTACTTC.

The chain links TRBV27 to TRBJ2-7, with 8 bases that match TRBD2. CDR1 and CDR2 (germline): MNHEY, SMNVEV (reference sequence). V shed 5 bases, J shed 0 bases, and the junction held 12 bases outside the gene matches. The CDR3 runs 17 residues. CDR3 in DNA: TGTGCCAGCAGTCAATTCAGCGGGACTAGTTCCTCCTACGAGCAGTACTTC. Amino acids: CASSQFSGTSSSYEQYF.

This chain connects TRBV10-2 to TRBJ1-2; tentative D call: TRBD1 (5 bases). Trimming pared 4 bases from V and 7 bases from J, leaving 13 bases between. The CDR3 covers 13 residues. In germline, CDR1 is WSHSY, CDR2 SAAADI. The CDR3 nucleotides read TGCGCCAGCAGTGCAGGGCCCCCAGGTGGCTACACCTTC. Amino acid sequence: CASSAGPPGGYTF.